This is a list of T cell receptor beta chains from one sample in a study of blood T cell repertoires in COVID-19. Repertoires were generated with immunoSEQ multiplex PCR, while TCRdb's copy carries only in-frame clones and drops some. In the table there are approximately 280,000 clones, 80% to 90% of which are singletons. The sample comprised peripheral blood. The receptors were sampled from a woman between 65 and 79 years old with acute or convalescent COVID-19. Each CDR3 is given with its conserved first and last residue. Fields, in order: J gene, D gene, V gene, clone size, CDR3 protein, CDR3 DNA. The D gene is left open where the match is weak. Only some rows state a clone size, as once, few, many or a class for expanded clones.

j_gene: TRBJ2-2
d_gene: .
v_gene: TRBV10-2
abundance: .
CDR3aa: CASNMDRNTGELFF
CDR3nt: TGCGCCAGCAATATGGACAGGAACACCGGGGAGCTGTTTTTT

j_gene: TRBJ2-3
d_gene: TRBD2
v_gene: TRBV2
abundance: .
CDR3aa: CATEATSGSTDTQYF
CDR3nt: TGTGCCACTGAAGCGACTAGCGGGTCGACAGATACGCAGTATTTT

j_gene: TRBJ1-5
d_gene: .
v_gene: TRBV5-8
abundance: .
CDR3aa: CASSLPALAGGPQHF
CDR3nt: TGTGCCAGCAGCTTGCCGGCACTGGCGGGTGGGCCCCAGCATTTT

j_gene: TRBJ1-4
d_gene: .
v_gene: TRBV4-1
abundance: .
CDR3aa: CASSQGPALVNEKLFF
CDR3nt: TGCGCCAGCAGCCAGGGGCCGGCCCTCGTTAATGAAAAACTGTTTTTT

j_gene: TRBJ1-1
d_gene: .
v_gene: TRBV2
abundance: .
CDR3aa: CASKGRTTEAFF
CDR3nt: TGTGCCAGCAAGGGGCGAACCACTGAAGCTTTCTTT

j_gene: TRBJ1-4
d_gene: TRBD1
v_gene: TRBV6-5
abundance: .
CDR3aa: CASSTRQGQREKLFF
CDR3nt: TGTGCCAGCAGTACGAGACAGGGCCAAAGAGAAAAACTGTTTTTT

j_gene: TRBJ1-3
d_gene: .
v_gene: TRBV4-1
abundance: once
CDR3aa: CASSQDFGGSSGNTIYF
CDR3nt: TGCGCCAGCAGCCAAGATTTCGGGGGGAGCTCTGGAAACACCATATATTTT

j_gene: TRBJ2-2
d_gene: .
v_gene: TRBV9
abundance: .
CDR3aa: CASSPGTPPGELFF
CDR3nt: TGTGCCAGCAGCCCAGGGACTCCCCCGGGGGAGCTGTTTTTT

j_gene: TRBJ2-3
d_gene: .
v_gene: TRBV6-5
abundance: .
CDR3aa: CASSYGGITDTQYF
CDR3nt: TGTGCCAGCAGTTACGGGGGGATAACAGATACGCAGTATTTT

j_gene: TRBJ1-2
d_gene: .
v_gene: TRBV15
abundance: .
CDR3aa: CATSGGGLSSYYGYTF
CDR3nt: TGTGCCACCAGCGGAGGGGGGCTATCCTCGTACTATGGCTACACCTTC

j_gene: TRBJ1-1
d_gene: .
v_gene: TRBV29-1
abundance: .
CDR3aa: CSVRVGNTEAFF
CDR3nt: TGCAGCGTCAGGGTCGGGAACACTGAAGCTTTCTTT

j_gene: TRBJ2-5
d_gene: .
v_gene: TRBV21-1
abundance: .
CDR3aa: CASSSQRMETEQWDSLQETQYF
CDR3nt: TGTGCCAGCAGCAGTCAACGGATGGAGACGGAGCAGTGGGACAGTTTGCAAGAGACCCAGTACTTC

j_gene: TRBJ1-1
d_gene: TRBD1
v_gene: TRBV19
abundance: .
CDR3aa: CASSIRGQGNTEAFF
CDR3nt: TGTGCCAGTAGTATTCGCGGACAGGGGAACACTGAAGCTTTCTTT

j_gene: TRBJ1-2
d_gene: .
v_gene: TRBV30
abundance: .
CDR3aa: CAWSRDRWYYGYTF
CDR3nt: TGTGCCTGGAGTCGCGACAGGTGGTACTATGGCTACACCTTC

j_gene: TRBJ2-1
d_gene: TRBD1
v_gene: TRBV7-7
abundance: .
CDR3aa: CASSFDRDNEQFF
CDR3nt: TGTGCTAGCAGCTTCGACAGGGACAATGAGCAGTTCTTC